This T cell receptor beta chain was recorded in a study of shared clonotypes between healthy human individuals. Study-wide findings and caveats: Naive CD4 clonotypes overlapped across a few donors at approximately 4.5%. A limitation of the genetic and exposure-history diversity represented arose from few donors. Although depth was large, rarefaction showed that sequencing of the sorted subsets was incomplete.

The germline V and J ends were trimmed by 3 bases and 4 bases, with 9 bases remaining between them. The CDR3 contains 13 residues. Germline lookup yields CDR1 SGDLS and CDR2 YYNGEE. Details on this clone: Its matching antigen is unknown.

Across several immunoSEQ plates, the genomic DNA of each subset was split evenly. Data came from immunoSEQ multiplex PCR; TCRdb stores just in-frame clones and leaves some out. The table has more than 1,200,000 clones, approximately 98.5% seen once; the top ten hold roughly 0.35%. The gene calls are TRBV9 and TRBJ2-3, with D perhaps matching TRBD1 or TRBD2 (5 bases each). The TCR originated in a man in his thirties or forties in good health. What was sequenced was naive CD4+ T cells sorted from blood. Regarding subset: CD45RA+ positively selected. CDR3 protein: CASSGWDADTQYF. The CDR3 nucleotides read TGTGCCAGCAGCGGCTGGGACGCAGATACGCAGTATTTT.